These 20 T cell receptor beta chains were all obtained from the same sample, sequenced in a study of post-analysis software for immune sequencing data (dated by TCRdb to between 2014 and 2016). Results the study describes overall, beyond this receptor: Significantly higher frequencies in patients than in controls were found for roughly 5 TRBV segments, including TRBV5-6, TRBV5-1 and TRBV20-1.

The antigens for these receptors are not known. The library was prepared using PCR. Sequencing was carried out with an Illumina HiSeq 2500. To reduce PCR and sequencing biases, unique molecular identifiers were built into the TCR beta cDNA libraries. Starting from the raw public reads, TCRdb applied fastp trimming at Q25, assembled clones with MiXCR and retained in-frame beta chains. CDR3 protein duplicates are merged, each entry listing the most common genes and DNA. The sample yields 180,000 or so distinct CDR3 sequences; approximately 30% were counted once. The ten largest clonotypes hold about 3.4% of the sample. Sample: blood. These receptors all come from a girl younger than 18 with multiple sclerosis.

This clonotype occurred a few times. The rearrangement uses TRBV20-1 and TRBJ2-7, with 11 bases lining up with TRBD2. Germline CDR1 DFQATT, CDR2 SNEGSKA (reference sequence). J was trimmed by 1 base and V by 6 bases; bases with no gene match: 14. The CDR3 runs to 17 residues. This CDR3 reads CSAKLTSGGRFSYEQYF. For the CDR3, the DNA is TGCAGTGCCAAGCTCACTAGCGGGGGCCGGTTTTCCTACGAGCAGTACTTC.

CDR3 sequence: CSASARREGRQYF. The DNA for the CDR3 is TGCAGTGCTAGTGCAAGGCGGGAGGGACGGCAGTACTTC. This chain uses TRBV20-1 with TRBJ2-7; 9 bases fit TRBD2. The V segment lost 3 bases and the J segment 9 bases; nucleotides outside the gene matches: 9. This CDR3 is 13 amino acids long. Germline V gene lookup returns CDR1 DFQATT and CDR2 SNEGSKA (reference sequence).

This clonotype has just a few counts. This rearrangement joins TRBV7-2 to TRBJ2-1, with D perhaps TRBD1 or TRBD2 (5 bases each). The last part of the DNA fits TRBJ2-7 better; the J call may be wrong. The CDR3 contains 13 residues. CDR1 is SGHTA and CDR2 is FQGNSA in the germline V gene. The CDR3 DNA follows: TGTGCCAGCAGCCAGGGACCTTACAATGAGCAGTACTTC. Encoded protein: CASSQGPYNEQYF.

The gene calls are TRBV18 and TRBJ1-1; D gene uncertain. Per germline, CDR1 KGHSH and CDR2 LQKENI. V gave up 5 bases and J gave up 4 bases, with 11 bases separating them. The CDR3 consists of 13 residues. CDR3 DNA: TGTGCCAGCTCATCACTAGAACCCACTGAAGCTTTCTTT. It codes for CASSSLEPTEAFF.

This clonotype was detected ten times or more. The CDR3 nucleotides read TGTGCCAGCAGCATAGGGGCCGGGACAGGGGTTGAGACCCAGTACTTC. It codes for CASSIGAGTGVETQYF. The chain combines TRBV7-9 with TRBJ2-5, with 10 bases lining up with TRBD1. Germline assignment: CDR1 SEHNR and CDR2 FQNEAQ (reference sequence). The CDR3 sequence is 16 residues long. Losses at the gene ends were 5 bases for V and 5 bases for J; bases not matched to a gene: 11. Full variable domain (outside the CDR3, taken from reference TRBV7-9 and TRBJ2-5): DTGVSQNPRHKITKRGQNVTFRCDPISEHNRLYWYRQTLGQGPEFLTYFQNEAQLEKSRLLSDRFSAERPKGSFSTLEIQRTEQGDSAMYLCASSIGAGTGVETQYFGPGTRLLVL.

This clonotype has just a few counts. A much more abundant neighbour one base away suggests this may be a read error. This chain joins TRBV12-3 or TRBV12-4 and TRBJ1-6; D gene ambiguous. This CDR3 spans 15 amino acids. CDR3 loop: CASSLAPGSNSPPHF. The CDR3, as DNA: TGTGCCAGCAGTTTAGCCCCCGGGTCTAATTCACCCCCCCACTTT.

The V and J genes are TRBV6-4 and TRBJ1-2; 7 bases line up with TRBD1. Germline loops: CDR1 MRHNA, CDR2 SNTAGT. V dropped 8 bases and J dropped 6; count of bases not matched to a gene: 9. The CDR3 is made up of 13 amino acids. CDR3 sequence reads: CASRRPTGNGYTF. The CDR3 DNA reads TGTGCCAGCCGAAGGCCGACAGGGAATGGCTACACCTTC.

This clonotype appeared a few times. In DNA form, the CDR3 reads TGTGCCAGCAGTTACTCTGGTAGCGGGAGGGCCGAGAATGAGCAGTTCTTC. This sequence encodes CASSYSGSGRAENEQFF. This chain links TRBV6-5 with TRBJ2-1; 11 bases are a match to TRBD2. V gave up 0 bases and J gave up 7 bases; unmatched junction bases: 8. Germline loops: CDR1 MNHEY, CDR2 SVGAGI. The CDR3 extends over 17 amino acids.

The chain employs TRBV28 and TRBJ2-1, with 11 bases that match TRBD2. Germline CDR1 MDHEN, CDR2 SYDVKM. V shed 3 bases, J shed 8 bases, and the junction held 9 bases outside the gene matches. This CDR3 region has 16 residues. The CDR3 loop is CASSLRLAGGDDEQFF. CDR3 sequence (DNA): TGTGCCAGCAGTTTGCGGCTAGCGGGAGGTGACGATGAGCAGTTCTTC.

As regards this clonotype: A much larger clonotype is one base distant, so this may be a read error. The V gene is TRBV20-1, the J gene TRBJ2-5; perhaps TRBD2 as D (6 bases). Per germline, CDR1 DFQATT and CDR2 SNEGSKA (reference sequence). V was shortened by 6 bases and J by 11 bases, with 25 bases between the two germline ends. The CDR3 contains 14 residues. The CDR3 loop reads CSAKEDSGYNEQYF. CDR3 coding DNA: TGCAGTGCCAAGGAGGATAGCGGATACAATGAGCAGTACTTC.

This clonotype turned up a few times. This chain joins TRBV2 and TRBJ2-7; 10 nucleotides match TRBD2. Trimming took 7 bases from V and 5 from J; bases not matched to a gene: 14. CDR1 and CDR2 from the germline V gene are SNHLY and FYNNEI. The CDR3 totals 16 residues. Written as DNA, the CDR3 is TGTGCCAGCACCATGGCCAGCGGGAGGGCCTCGAACGAGCAGTACTTC. Encoded protein: CASTMASGRASNEQYF.

This clonotype was seen many times. The chain links TRBV20-1 to TRBJ2-7, with D uncertain. This CDR3 has 13 amino acids. Germline CDR1 is DFQATT and CDR2 is SNEGSKA (reference sequence). The V end was cut by 3 bases, the J end by 0 bases, with 9 bases between. The CDR3 protein is CSARKGISYEQYF. CDR3 DNA sequence: TGCAGTGCTAGGAAAGGGATCTCCTACGAGCAGTACTTC.

This clonotype has a handful of counts. CDR3 loop: CASSTSGTGWNEQFF. CDR3 bases: TGTGCCAGCAGTACCTCCGGGACAGGGTGGAATGAGCAGTTCTTC. The chain combines TRBV28 with TRBJ2-1, with 9 positions matching TRBD1. The CDR3 sequence is 15 residues long. Germline CDR1 is MDHEN and CDR2 is SYDVKM. The V segment lost 5 bases and the J segment 7 bases; nucleotides outside the gene matches: 9. The full variable domain, with the rest looked up from reference TRBV28 and TRBJ2-1, is DVKVTQSSRYLVKRTGEKVFLECVQDMDHENMFWYRQDPGLGLRLIYFSYDVKMKEKGDIPEGYSVSREKKERFSLILESASTNQTSMYLCASSTSGTGWNEQFFGPGTRLTVL.

This clonotype appeared a few times. The chain couples TRBV12-3 or TRBV12-4 to TRBJ1-2; possible D gene TRBD1, 6 bases. The germline V and J ends were trimmed by 5 bases and 2 bases, with 15 bases remaining between them. CDR3 length: 15 residues. Here the CDR3 reads CASSPRTVRNYGYTF. Here the CDR3 DNA reads TGTGCCAGCAGTCCCCGGACAGTGCGGAACTATGGCTACACCTTC.

This clonotype showed up many times. This sequence joins TRBV29-1 and TRBJ2-1, with D uncertain. The CDR3 covers 11 residues. The germline CDR1 and CDR2 sequences are SQVTM and ANQGSEA. Trimming cost V 3 bases and J 7 bases, with 7 bases left between them. CDR3 nucleotide sequence: TGCAGCGTTGAGCGATGGAATGAGCAGTTCTTC. Its protein is CSVERWNEQFF.

Concerning this clonotype: This clone may be a read error of a much larger clone one base away. The chain links TRBV12-3 or TRBV12-4 to TRBJ1-5; 7 bases agree with TRBD1. The CDR3 spans 15 residues. Trimming at V came to 6 bases and at J to 3 bases, leaving 8 bases not matched to a gene. The CDR3 DNA follows: TGTGCCAGCAGCCGTGGGACAGTAGACAATCAGCCCCAGCATTTT. It codes for CASSRGTVDNQPQHF.

This clonotype was seen repeatedly, ten times or more. V usage is TRBV10-1 and J usage is TRBJ2-7; 9 nucleotides agree with TRBD1. The CDR3 is made up of 15 amino acids. J lost 3 bases, V lost 3 bases, and 6 bases had no gene match. Germline V gene data show CDR1 as WNHNN and CDR2 as SYGVQD (reference sequence). DNA for the CDR3: TGCGCCAGCAGTGAAACCGGGACAGGGAGCTACGAGCAGTACTTC. Translating gives CASSETGTGSYEQYF.

The rearrangement joins TRBV9 to TRBJ2-1, with D hard to call. Trimming stripped 1 base from V and 4 bases from J, with 9 bases between. CDR3 length equals 14 residues. Germline CDR1 SGDLS, CDR2 YYNGEE. CDR3 sequence reads: CASSVQGRYNEQFF. In DNA, the CDR3 is TGTGCCAGCAGCGTACAAGGGCGGTACAATGAGCAGTTCTTC.

This clonotype has just one count. Since a much larger clone is just one base distant, this may be a read error. The rearrangement links TRBV6-5 to TRBJ2-7; D is ambiguous. The ends were cut back, 2 bases at V and 3 bases at J, with 11 bases in the middle. The length of the CDR3 is 14 residues. CDR1 and CDR2 from the germline V gene are MNHEY and SVGAGI. The CDR3 sequence is CASSYRQTNYEQYF. In DNA form, the CDR3 reads TGTGCCAGCAGTTACAGGCAGACCAACTACGAGCAGTACTTC.

This clonotype was counted many times. The chain uses TRBV5-1 and TRBJ1-1; D is unresolved. CDR1 is SGHRS, CDR2 YFSETQ, per germline. Trimming cost V 5 bases and J 0 bases, with 17 bases left between them. The length of the CDR3 is 16 residues. DNA of the CDR3: TGCGCCAGCAGTCCAGGAACAGATCGGATGAACACTGAAGCTTTCTTT. Amino acids: CASSPGTDRMNTEAFF.